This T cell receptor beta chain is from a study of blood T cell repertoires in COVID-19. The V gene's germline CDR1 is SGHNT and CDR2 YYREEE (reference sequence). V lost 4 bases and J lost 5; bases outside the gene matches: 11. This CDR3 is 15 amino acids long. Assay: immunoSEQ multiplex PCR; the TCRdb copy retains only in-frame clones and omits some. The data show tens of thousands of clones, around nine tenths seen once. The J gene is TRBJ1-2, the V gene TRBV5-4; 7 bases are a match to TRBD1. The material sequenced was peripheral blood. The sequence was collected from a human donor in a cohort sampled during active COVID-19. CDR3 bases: TGTGCCAGCAGCCAGCACGGGGTGGGACAGTATGGCTACACCTTC. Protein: CASSQHGVGQYGYTF.